This T cell receptor (beta chain) comes out of a study of shared clonotypes between healthy human individuals (dated by TCRdb to the early 2020s). Regarding the complete study: A few men and a couple of women, aged 18 to 49 years, made up the cohort. For each donor, CD4 naive and CD4 memory were each given three plates, CD8 naive was given two plates, and CD8 memory was given one plate. To estimate repertoire size and how much clonotypes are shared between individuals, the study performed deep sequencing of blood TCR repertoires from about 5 healthy adults. Per donor, leukapheresis produced somewhere between about 0.8 and 9.5 billion PBMCs. Libraries were prepared and TCR repertoires were sequenced by different laboratories using diverse techniques, in order to increase sequencing depth and limit assay-specific biases.

Points the paper makes about the study in general: Pairwise subsampling led to the expectation that sequencing depth would affect the degree of clonotype sharing among donors. The genetic and exposure-history diversity represented was limited by the small number of donors. Only blood was sampled, and tissue TCR repertoires likely differ from those in blood. Higher generation probabilities were observed for clonotypes shared by all four sorted-subset donors than for non-shared clonotypes. Sharing across a few donors was observed for around 5% of naive CD4, 3% to 3.5% of naive CD8, about 2.5% of memory CD4, and around 0.4% of memory CD8 clonotypes. Larger estimated clonotype richness was generally found for naive subsets than for memory subsets. Even with the large sequencing depth, rarefaction of the sorted-subset datasets indicated that sequencing was incomplete.

On this clone: Its antigen is still unknown. Per-nucleotide qualities are absent, and no much larger clonotype sits a single base away.

The trim is 5 bases for V and 3 bases for J, with a gap of 16 bases between the germline ends. From the cysteine up to the phenylalanine, the CDR3 has a length of 16 residues. The read is trimmed to its CDR3 DNA, 48 bases read in frame from base 1. CDR1 and CDR2 (SGHAT, FQNNGV) derive from the germline V gene. Using the deep immunoSEQ assay, TCR CDR3 regions were amplified from genomic DNA by multiplex PCR. Extracted genomic DNA from each cell subset was spread evenly across all wells of several immunoSEQ 96-well plates, with each plate serving as a replicate. Each replicate PCR for sorted subsets received around 210 ng genomic DNA, equal to roughly 30,000 T cell genomes. Purified libraries were quantified with a Qubit 3.0 fluorometer, sized on a Bioanalyzer 2100, and re-quantified with the KAPA Library Quantification kit. Every immunoSEQ 96-well plate was sequenced on a separate single-read 150-cycle Illumina NextSeq 550 flow cell. Per the authors' processing: Because the immunoSEQ output included only junctional sequences and no quality scores, the filtering could not be the same as the filtering used for full-length reads. Sequences were annotated with PyIR, a Python wrapper for IgBLAST v1.9, using IMGT germline references to assign V/J genes and CDR3. Reads were removed for weak V/J assignments (E-value above 1e-6), missing CDR3, stop codons, out-of-frame junctions, or ambiguous translated residues. V3J clonotypes were defined as sequences sharing an identical inferred V gene, J gene, and CDR3 amino acid sequence. The percentage overlap between two repertoires was calculated by dividing the number of shared unique clonotypes by the size of the smaller repertoire. Three approaches were used to assess repertoire richness: RTK rarefaction, the Chao1 estimator, and Recon v2.1 estimates of unobserved clonotypes. Generation probabilities were computed with OLGA for all TCRbeta clonotypes obtained by the gDNA method from several donors. Entries here come from immuneACCESS through TCRdb and include only in-frame sequences with V and J called. Some clones fail to appear in such tables; in the studies checked, an unresolved V gene covers under half of the shortfall, and the cause of the remainder is unknown. Clone size and V and J calls were adopted from that table, with D and trimming inferred from the DNA. The sample data list around 1.9 million clones, and approximately 94% of these were observed just once. About 1.8% of the sample goes to the ten largest clones.

For the CD8 naive samples, CD45RO-negative cells were positively selected for CCR7, yielding a CD45RA+CCR7+ population from which TemRA cells were excluded. The donors were healthy, HIV-negative adults with no recently reported acute infections or vaccinations. Every donor was a Caucasian adult living in Nashville, Tennessee, USA. Blood was obtained by leukapheresis, after which PBMCs were separated by Ficoll-Histopaque density gradient centrifugation and cryopreserved in liquid nitrogen vapor phase. Analytical flow cytometry was used to check the purity and quantity of every magnetically sorted T cell population. Genomic DNA was isolated from every sorted fraction and measured by UV absorbance on a Nanodrop 2000c.

The material sequenced was naive CD8+ T cells from PBMCs. What the cell subset or site label conveys for this sample: CD45RA+CCR7+. The V and J segments used are TRBV11-2 and TRBJ2-2, with the D gene not clear enough to name. The receptor was derived from a man aged 18 to 29 in good health. Some clones in this sample may be carry-over from other donors' samples. The CDR3 amino acid sequence is: CASSHSEVWDTGELFF. The bases are TGTGCCAGCAGCCACTCAGAGGTATGGGACACCGGGGAGCTGTTTTTT.